The 2 T cell receptor beta chains in this list originate from one sample, sequenced in a study of T cells after yellow fever vaccination. TCRdb re-derived calls from the 5' RACE reads in MiXCR, one entry per CDR3 protein. The table includes around 88,000 distinct CDR3 sequences, about an eighth detected once. The source was CD8+ T cells not binding an NS4B(214-222) dextramer, sorted from PBMCs, collected roughly 23 days after the first yellow fever vaccination. These receptors all come from a man younger than 35 who received the YFV17D yellow fever vaccine.

This clonotype occurred a few times. This chain joins TRBV15 and TRBJ2-3; D is perhaps TRBD1 (6 bases). The germline V and J ends were trimmed by 0 bases and 1 base, with 8 bases remaining between them. Germline assignment: CDR1 LNHNV and CDR2 YYDKDF (reference sequence). The CDR3 runs 15 residues. The CDR3 nucleotides are TGTGCCACCAGCAGAGACCAGGGGCGCACAGATACGCAGTATTTT. Its protein product is CATSRDQGRTDTQYF.

The table lists this clonotype with a few counts. The V call is TRBV7-6, the J call TRBJ2-5; maybe TRBD2 (7 bases). This CDR3 has 13 amino acids. The V and J ends lost 5 bases and 5 bases respectively, with 12 bases between them. Germline V gives CDR1 SGHVS, CDR2 FNYEAQ. The CDR3 reads CASSPEGGETQYF. The CDR3 DNA reads TGTGCCAGCAGCCCCGAGGGGGGGGAGACCCAGTACTTC.